This T cell receptor beta chain was observed in a study of CD8 T cells in Susac syndrome. Sequencing of TCR beta was performed on blood CD8+ and CD4+ T cells. The multiple sclerosis control group was made up of treatment-naive patients with stable or active relapsing-remitting disease. Through negative isolation, CD4+ and CD8+ T cells were obtained, while TEMRA cells were enriched using FACS. Reverse transcription used about 0.45 to 1 ug RNA and random hexamers. TCRdb re-called the immunoSEQ multiplex PCR reads through MiXCR, storing one row per CDR3 protein. The sample holds some 110,000 distinct CDR3 sequences; 85% to 95% are singletons and the top ten take approximately 0.29%. Germline-derived CDR1 and CDR2 are SGHDT and YYEEEE. Trimming shortened V by 0 bases and J by 0 bases, and 4 bases separated the two germline ends. CDR3 size: 14 residues.

The receptor comes from a human donor with multiple sclerosis. This chain connects TRBV5-6 to TRBJ2-1; D is ambiguous. Sequencing used CD8+ T cells from PBMCs. DNA of the CDR3: TGTGCCAGCAGCTTGGATCACTCCTACAATGAGCAGTTCTTC. Translation: CASSLDHSYNEQFF.